This is a list of T cell receptor beta chains from one sample in a study of T cell responses to AZD1222 COVID-19 vaccine. Sequenced by immunoSEQ multiplex PCR; TCRdb stores in-frame clones only, minus some. The sample yields approximately 30,000 clones, more than 70% seen once. Sequenced here: peripheral blood, sampled on day 0 of AZD1222 vaccination. These receptor sequences come from an adult in good health. Each CDR3 is given with its conserved first and last residue. A D gene is named only where the DNA matches it firmly. Only some rows state a clone size, as once, few, many or a class for expanded clones.

CDR3	DNA	D	size	V	J
CASSSNRGPGEKLFF	TGCGCCAGCAGCTCTAACAGGGGGCCGGGTGAAAAACTGTTTTTT	TRBD1	-	TRBV5-1	TRBJ1-4
CASSLGQGRETQYF	TGCGCCAGCAGCTTGGGACAGGGCCGAGAGACCCAGTACTTC	TRBD1	-	TRBV5-1	TRBJ2-5
CASRSRLAGGYRTDTQYF	TGTGCCAGCAGGTCCAGACTAGCGGGGGGATACCGCACAGATACGCAGTATTTT	TRBD2	-	TRBV7-8	TRBJ2-3
CASSARLAGYADTQYF	TGTGCCAGCAGCGCCCGACTAGCGGGATACGCAGATACGCAGTATTTT	TRBD2	-	TRBV9	TRBJ2-3
CASGLVGRGLSYRSGNTIYF	TGTGCTAGTGGTTTGGTTGGTCGTGGTTTAAGCTACCGATCTGGAAACACCATATATTTT	-	-	TRBV12-5	TRBJ1-3
CASKPQQTSTEAFF	TGTGCCAGTAAACCCCAGCAGACGAGCACTGAAGCTTTCTTT	-	-	TRBV19	TRBJ1-1
CASSQYSAGARGMQAFF	TGTGCCAGCAGCCAATATTCGGCGGGCGCCAGGGGGATGCAAGCTTTCTTT	TRBD1	-	TRBV3-1/TRBV3-2	TRBJ1-1
CASSPQGNAGELFF	TGTGCCAGCAGCCCGCAGGGTAACGCCGGGGAGCTGTTTTTT	-	-	TRBV7-3	TRBJ2-2
CASSYSSAGTSYEQYF	TGTGCCAGCAGTTACTCGAGCGCCGGTACCTCCTACGAGCAGTACTTC	-	-	TRBV6-5	TRBJ2-7
CASGIPPGSNTGELFF	TGCGCCAGCGGCATCCCCCCAGGATCGAACACCGGGGAGCTGTTTTTT	-	few	TRBV5-1	TRBJ2-2
CASSQDTSIGNQPQHF	TGCGCCAGCAGCCAAGATACTAGTATCGGCAATCAGCCCCAGCATTTT	-	once	TRBV4-1	TRBJ1-5
CASSLGPGRGATNEKLFF	TGCGCCAGCAGCTTGGGTCCAGGTCGAGGGGCAACTAATGAAAAACTGTTTTTT	-	-	TRBV5-1	TRBJ1-4
CASSPTSGGANEQFF	TGTGCCAGCTCACCAACGAGCGGGGGGGCCAATGAGCAGTTCTTC	TRBD2	-	TRBV18	TRBJ2-1
CASSVDGSSGDTQYF	TGTGCCAGCAGCGTAGACGGTAGCTCGGGGGATACGCAGTATTTT	-	-	TRBV9	TRBJ2-3
CASRQGNYGYTF	TGCGCCAGCAGGCAGGGAAACTATGGCTACACCTTC	-	-	TRBV10-2	TRBJ1-2
CASSPVYGGQPNEKLFF	TGTGCCAGCAGCCCGGTTTACGGAGGGCAACCTAATGAAAAACTGTTTTTT	-	-	TRBV4-2	TRBJ1-4
CASSPPRLGGATDTQYF	TGTGCCAGCTCACCACCCAGACTAGGAGGGGCAACAGATACGCAGTATTTT	-	-	TRBV18	TRBJ2-3
CASSRDSNTEAFF	TGTGCCAGCTCACGGGACAGCAACACTGAAGCTTTCTTT	TRBD1	-	TRBV18	TRBJ1-1
CASSGTTTSGGNTGELFF	TGCGCCAGCAGTGGGACTACTACTAGCGGGGGGAACACCGGGGAGCTGTTTTTT	TRBD2	medium-sized	TRBV10-2	TRBJ2-2
CASRTGGGTGELFF	TGTGCCAGTAGGACAGGGGGTGGCACCGGGGAGCTGTTTTTT	TRBD1	-	TRBV19	TRBJ2-2
CASRLEWSRRQGVGNQPQHF	TGTGCCAGCAGATTAGAGTGGAGCAGAAGACAGGGCGTGGGCAATCAGCCCCAGCATTTT	TRBD1	medium-sized	TRBV7-7	TRBJ1-5
CASSYSSASNTGELFF	TGTGCCAGCAGTTACTCTAGCGCCTCGAACACCGGGGAGCTGTTTTTT	-	-	TRBV6-2/TRBV6-3	TRBJ2-2
CASNTGTSGEETQYF	TGTGCCAGCAATACAGGGACTAGCGGGGAAGAGACCCAGTACTTC	TRBD2	-	TRBV6-5	TRBJ2-5
CASSQDGGLAGGRETQYF	TGCGCCAGCAGCCAAGATGGCGGACTAGCGGGAGGGCGAGAGACCCAGTACTTC	TRBD2	-	TRBV4-1	TRBJ2-5
CASSVGGTSGAYNEQFF	TGTGCCAGCAGCGTTGGCGGGACTAGCGGGGCCTACAATGAGCAGTTCTTC	TRBD2	few	TRBV9	TRBJ2-1
CAISDRLAGEYNEQFF	TGTGCCATCAGTGATCGGCTAGCGGGAGAATACAATGAGCAGTTCTTC	TRBD2	few	TRBV10-3	TRBJ2-1
CASSSGQGDAGELFF	TGCGCCAGCAGCTCGGGACAGGGTGATGCCGGGGAGCTGTTTTTT	TRBD1	-	TRBV5-1	TRBJ2-2
CASSFKTPGLYNEQFF	TGTGCCAGCAGCTTTAAGACACCGGGCCTTTACAATGAGCAGTTCTTC	-	-	TRBV11-2	TRBJ2-1
CATSDSWGAGGIQYF	TGTGCCACCAGTGATTCCTGGGGGGCGGGGGGCATTCAGTACTTC	TRBD2	-	TRBV24-1	TRBJ2-4
CATSEGQGYQPQHF	TGTGCCACCAGTGAAGGACAGGGCTATCAGCCCCAGCATTTT	TRBD1	-	TRBV24-1	TRBJ1-5
CASSLDGSTDTQYF	TGCGCCAGCAGCTTGGACGGGAGCACAGATACGCAGTATTTT	-	-	TRBV5-1	TRBJ2-3
CASSLGGGQNEQFF	TGTGCCAGCAGCTTAGGGGGAGGGCAAAATGAGCAGTTCTTC	TRBD2	-	TRBV7-2	TRBJ2-1
CASSPIGAGNNEQFF	TGTGCCAGCTCACCAATTGGAGCGGGGAACAATGAGCAGTTCTTC	TRBD2	-	TRBV18	TRBJ2-1
CASSSAYLNYGYTF	TGTGCCAGCAGTTCAGCGTATCTTAACTATGGCTACACCTTC	-	once	TRBV6-5	TRBJ1-2
CATSRDGAGGVLAQYF	TGTGCCACCAGCAGAGATGGGGCGGGAGGAGTCTTGGCCCAGTACTTC	TRBD2	-	TRBV15	TRBJ2-5
CASSSKPGGYGYTF	TGTGCCAGCAGCTCCAAACCGGGGGGATATGGCTACACCTTC	-	few	TRBV7-6	TRBJ1-2
CASSLGQGNEKLFF	TGCGCCAGCAGCCTAGGACAGGGGAATGAAAAACTGTTTTTT	TRBD1	-	TRBV5-1	TRBJ1-4